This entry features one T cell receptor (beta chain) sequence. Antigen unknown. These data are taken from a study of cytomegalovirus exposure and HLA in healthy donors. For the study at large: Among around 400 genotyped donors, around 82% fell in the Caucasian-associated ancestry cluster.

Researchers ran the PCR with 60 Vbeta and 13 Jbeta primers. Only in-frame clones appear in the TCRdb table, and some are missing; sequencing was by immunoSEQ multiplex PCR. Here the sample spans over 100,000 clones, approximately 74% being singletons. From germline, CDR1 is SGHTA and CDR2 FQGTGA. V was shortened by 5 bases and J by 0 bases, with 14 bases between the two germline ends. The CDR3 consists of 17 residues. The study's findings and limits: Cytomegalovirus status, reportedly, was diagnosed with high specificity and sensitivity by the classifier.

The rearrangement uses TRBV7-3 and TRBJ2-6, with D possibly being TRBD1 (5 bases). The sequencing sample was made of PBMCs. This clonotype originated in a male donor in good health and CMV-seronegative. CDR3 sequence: CASSVSPGISGANVLTF. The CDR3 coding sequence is TGTGCCAGCAGCGTGTCCCCAGGGATCTCTGGGGCCAACGTCCTGACTTTC.